Reported below is one T cell receptor beta chain. Its antigen remains unknown. Germline CDR1 SGHNT, CDR2 YYREEE (reference sequence). The ends lost 4 bases at V and 3 bases at J; junction bases unmatched: 12. This CDR3 contains 19 residues. The data were obtained in a study of shared clonotypes between healthy human individuals. Overall study: The study used three CD4 naive, three CD4 memory, two CD8 naive and one CD8 memory plate per donor. Broader study findings: Compared with clonotypes that all four donors shared, non-shared clonotypes had lower generation probabilities. A handful of donors had 5% to 6% of their naive CD4 clonotypes in common.

The assay was immunoSEQ multiplex PCR, and TCRdb's table has in-frame clones only and misses some. The sample consists of 1 million to 1.3 million clones, around 78% of them appearing once. Sequencing input: memory CD4+ T cells from PBMCs. As for subset: CD45RA-negative fraction. The gene calls are TRBV5-4 and TRBJ2-3; 15 bases match TRBD2. The sequence was collected from a man between 18 and 35 years old in good health. Some clones in this sample may be carry-over from other donors' samples. The CDR3 DNA reads TGTGCCAGCAGCGGAACGGGACTAGCGGGAGGCGGAAGAACAGATACGCAGTATTTT. This gives the protein CASSGTGLAGGGRTDTQYF.